Here is one T cell receptor (beta chain) with its context. These data are taken from a study of blood T cell repertoires in COVID-19. Study context: The samples span acute and convalescent COVID-19 from the United States, Italy and Spain. Sample material is recorded as cDNA or gDNA derived from T cells, B-cell-depleted T cells, or PBMCs.

As handled by the study authors: Using reference gene primer amplification, nucleated cell counts were estimated. Measured with immunoSEQ multiplex PCR; TCRdb has only the in-frame clones, and not every one. V and J calls and clone size are copied from that table; D and trimming were computed from the DNA. This table holds some 15,000 clones, over 75% found once. Material for sequencing was peripheral blood. This receptor was identified in a woman aged 70-85 years with active COVID-19.

For the CDR3, the DNA is TGTGCCAGCTCACCACCGGCACCCTCCTACGAGCAGTACTTC. The encoded protein is CASSPPAPSYEQYF. The gene calls are TRBV18 and TRBJ2-7, with D unclear. The V gene lost 0 bases and the J gene lost 0 bases, with 6 bases spanning the gap. This CDR3 has 14 amino acids. Germline loops: CDR1 KGHSH, CDR2 LQKENI.